This T cell receptor (beta chain) was retrieved from a study of blood T cell repertoires in COVID-19. The wider study: The origin of the acute and convalescent COVID-19 samples was the United States, Italy and Spain. Sample material is recorded as cDNA or gDNA derived from T cells, B-cell-depleted T cells, or PBMCs.

This clone was seen a handful of times. Per the original methods: Reference gene primer amplification yielded estimated nucleated cell counts. Sequencing used immunoSEQ multiplex PCR; TCRdb keeps in-frame clones, though not all of them. D and trimming come from the DNA, and the V and J calls and clone size come from that table. The sample records about 310,000 clones, roughly 84% being singletons. This receptor was obtained from a man between 45 and 60 years old with active or convalescent COVID-19. The source material was peripheral blood.

The DNA of the CDR3 is TGTGCCAGCAGCCATTCGGAGCGGGCCGCCTACGAGCAGTACTTC. It specifies CASSHSERAAYEQYF. The chain carries TRBV3-1 (or the pseudogene TRBV3-2) and TRBJ2-7; tentatively, D is TRBD2 (6 bases). This CDR3 region has 15 residues. Trimming stripped 3 bases from V and 2 bases from J, with 14 bases between. Looked up from germline, CDR1 is LGHDT and CDR2 is YNNKEL (reference sequence).